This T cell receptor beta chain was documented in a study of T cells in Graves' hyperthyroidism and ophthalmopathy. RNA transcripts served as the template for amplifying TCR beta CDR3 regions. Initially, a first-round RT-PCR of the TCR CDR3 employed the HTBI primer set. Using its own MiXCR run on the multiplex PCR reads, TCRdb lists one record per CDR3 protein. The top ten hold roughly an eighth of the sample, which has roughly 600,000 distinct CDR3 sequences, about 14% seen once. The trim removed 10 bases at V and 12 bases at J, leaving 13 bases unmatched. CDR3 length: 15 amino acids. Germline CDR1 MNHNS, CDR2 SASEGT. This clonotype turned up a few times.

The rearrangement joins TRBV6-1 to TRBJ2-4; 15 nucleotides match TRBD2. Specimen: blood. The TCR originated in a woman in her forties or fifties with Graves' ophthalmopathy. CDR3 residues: CATTVGLAGGSPQYF. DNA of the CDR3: TGTGCCACTACAGTGGGACTAGCGGGAGGTAGCCCTCAGTACTTC.